These 4 T cell receptor beta chains originate from one sample sequenced in a study of cytomegalovirus exposure and HLA in healthy donors. The PCR was carried out with 60 Vbeta primers and 13 Jbeta primers. The table came from immunoSEQ multiplex PCR; TCRdb's copy has only in-frame clones and leaves some out. The repertoire holds about 190,000 clones, around 86% seen once, with 1% to 1.5% in the top ten. Sequencing input: PBMCs. The receptors derive from a man aged 30 to 39 in good health and CMV-seronegative.

The chain has TRBV18 and TRBJ2-7; 10 nucleotides align to TRBD2. V shed 3 bases and J 6 bases; nucleotides not matched to a gene: 8. CDR1 is KGHSH and CDR2 is LQKENI in the germline V gene. The CDR3 is made up of 15 amino acids. In nucleotides, the CDR3 is TGTGCCAGCTCACCCCCCCTAGCGGGAGTGGTCGAGCAGTACTTC. Its protein is CASSPPLAGVVEQYF. Supplemented by reference TRBV18 and TRBJ2-7, the full variable domain reads NAGVMQNPRHLVRRRGQEARLRCSPMKGHSHVYWYRQLPEEGLKFMVYLQKENIIDESGMPKERFSAEFPKEGPSILRIQQVVRGDSAAYFCASSPPLAGVVEQYFGPGTRLTVT.

This sequence joins TRBV4-1 and TRBJ2-7, with TRBD1 as a possible D gene (6 bases). V lost 3 bases, J lost 3 bases, and 12 bases lay in between. Germline CDR1 is MGHRA and CDR2 is YSYEKL. This CDR3 contains 14 residues. This CDR3 reads CASSHGQKFYEQYF. The CDR3 coding sequence is TGCGCCAGCAGCCATGGACAGAAGTTCTACGAGCAGTACTTC.

J is TRBJ2-3 and V is TRBV5-6; 7 nucleotides agree with TRBD2. Germline V lookup: CDR1 SGHDT, CDR2 YYEEEE. J was trimmed by 0 bases and V by 4 bases; bases with no gene match: 5. The length of the CDR3 is 15 residues. The CDR3 loop is CASSQAGRSTDTQYF. The CDR3 region has the DNA TGTGCCAGCAGCCAAGCGGGACGGAGCACAGATACGCAGTATTTT.

V usage is TRBV7-9 and J usage is TRBJ2-5; unclear D gene. V shed 2 bases and J shed 1 base, with 14 bases lying between them. Germline-derived CDR1 and CDR2 are SEHNR and FQNEAQ (reference sequence). CDR3 length: 16 residues. Here the CDR3 reads CASSLYQAGSQETQYF. The CDR3, as DNA: TGTGCCAGCAGCTTATATCAGGCTGGCAGCCAAGAGACCCAGTACTTC.